This TCR beta chain was identified during a study of blood T cells in healthy people across ages. General observations from the study: Comparison with aged donors showed that long-lived donors had more naive CD4+ cells and higher diversity. Observed TCR beta diversity per million T cells went down as age went up. This fall followed a roughly linear course with age. Total diversity from one million sequenced T cells was likely underestimated.

For the second PCR, which ran for about 7 to 11 cycles, a sample-barcoded 5' primer and a J-beta primer mix were used. Each CDR3 protein gets one entry after TCRdb re-called the 5' RACE reads with MiXCR. The sample has about 750,000 distinct CDR3 sequences, 53% seen once. This clonotype was counted a single time. Its antigen is not known. This CDR3 is 14 amino acids long. Trimming cost V 3 bases and J 7 bases, with 13 bases left between them. This chain uses TRBV12-3 or TRBV12-4 with TRBJ1-5, with no clear D. Sequenced material: blood. This TCR came from an elderly man in good health. The CDR3 sequence is CASSLGSPNQPQHF. The CDR3 DNA sequence: TGTGCCAGCAGTTTGGGAAGCCCCAACCAGCCCCAGCATTTT.